Following are 19 T cell receptor beta chains from one sample sequenced in a study of T cell responses to AZD1222 COVID-19 vaccine. Libraries were prepared by immunoSEQ multiplex PCR; TCRdb keeps only in-frame clonotypes and omits some of them. Here the sample spans 110,000 to 150,000 clones, around 90% being singletons. Here the sequenced sample was peripheral blood, taken on day 0 of AZD1222 vaccination. The receptors originated from an adult in good health.

The chain couples TRBV6-5 to TRBJ1-1; D ambiguous. The CDR3 loop spans 14 amino acids. Germline V gene lookup returns CDR1 MNHEY and CDR2 SVGAGI. Trimming removed 4 bases at V and 4 bases at J, with 13 bases between. CDR3 sequence reads: CASSSPGPGTEAFF. CDR3 nucleotide sequence: TGTGCCAGCAGTTCCCCGGGCCCCGGCACTGAAGCTTTCTTT.

The chain joins TRBV28 to TRBJ1-2, with a weak D call TRBD1 (5 bases). This CDR3 region has 12 residues. Germline-derived CDR1 and CDR2 are MDHEN and SYDVKM. The V gene lost 8 bases and the J gene lost 8 bases, with 15 bases spanning the gap. The CDR3 DNA sequence: TGTGCCAGCCTAAATATTCGGGGCGGCTACACCTTC. Its translation is CASLNIRGGYTF.

V gene TRBV24-1 combines with J gene TRBJ2-5, with 7 bases lining up with TRBD1. This CDR3 region has 15 residues. Germline V gene lookup returns CDR1 KGHDR and CDR2 SFDVKD. The junction had 9 bases not matched to a gene; V was cut back by 4 bases and J by 5 bases. CDR3 region: CATSDPDRDRETQYF. In DNA form, the CDR3 reads TGTGCCACCAGTGACCCAGACAGGGACCGGGAGACCCAGTACTTC.

This chain links TRBV20-1 with TRBJ2-7; D unclear. This CDR3 comprises 11 residues. Trimming took off 7 bases at V and 1 base at J, with 8 bases between the two ends. Germline V lookup: CDR1 DFQATT, CDR2 SNEGSKA (reference sequence). The CDR3 loop is CSVRASYEQYF. DNA for the CDR3: TGCAGTGTCAGAGCATCCTACGAGCAGTACTTC.

This chain joins TRBV7-2 and TRBJ1-4; 9 bases line up with TRBD1. Germline assignment: CDR1 SGHTA and CDR2 FQGNSA. V was pared by 1 base and J by 8 bases, with 8 bases of the junction left unmatched. This CDR3 has 16 residues. Written as DNA, the CDR3 is TGTGCCAGCAGCTTAGATTCCGGGACAGGGATGGAAAAACTGTTTTTT. The encoded protein is CASSLDSGTGMEKLFF.

The V gene is TRBV7-2, the J gene TRBJ2-1; D is unresolved. Germline V gene lookup returns CDR1 SGHTA and CDR2 FQGNSA. Trimming removed 6 bases from V and 10 bases from J, with 22 bases in between. The CDR3 is 15 residues long. The CDR3 DNA reads TGTGCCAGCAGATCAGCCTCCCAGGCTTCAGGAGAGCAGTTCTTC. This translates into CASRSASQASGEQFF.

The chain employs TRBV19 and TRBJ2-7; D not certain. V gave up 5 bases and J gave up 0 bases, with 11 bases separating them. Per germline, CDR1 LNHDA and CDR2 SQIVND (reference sequence). The CDR3 has 14 amino acids. This chain's CDR3 is CASSGTKSSYEQYF. The CDR3 DNA is TGTGCCAGTAGTGGAACCAAGAGCTCCTACGAGCAGTACTTC.

The chain recombines TRBV9 with TRBJ2-5; 9 bases agree with TRBD2. The germline CDR1 and CDR2 sequences are SGDLS and YYNGEE. The CDR3 has 17 residues. The V and J ends lost 2 bases and 4 bases, in that order; junction bases with no gene match: 12. CDR3 residues: CASSVSFSGGGVETQYF. Here the CDR3 DNA reads TGTGCCAGCAGCGTCTCTTTTAGCGGGGGAGGGGTAGAGACCCAGTACTTC. Based on the CDR3 plus reference TRBV9 and TRBJ2-5, the full variable domain is DSGVTQTPKHLITATGQRVTLRCSPRSGDLSVYWYQQSLDQGLQFLIQYYNGEERAKGNILERFSAQQFPDLHSELNLSSLELGDSALYFCASSVSFSGGGVETQYFGPGTRLLVL.

The chain combines TRBV7-9 with TRBJ2-1; 7 nucleotides agree with TRBD2. The CDR3 has 15 residues. Germline loops: CDR1 SEHNR, CDR2 FQNEAQ (reference sequence). After removal of 6 bases from V and 3 bases from J, the junction contained 8 bases not matched to a gene. The CDR3 nucleotides read TGTGCCAGCAGGGGGTGGGGACTATTCTACAATGAGCAGTTCTTC. This translates into CASRGWGLFYNEQFF.

This chain joins TRBV5-6 and TRBJ1-1, with D unresolved. Trimming took off 1 base at V and 2 bases at J, with 0 bases between the two ends. The germline V gene has CDR1 SGHDT and CDR2 YYEEEE. CDR3 length: 11 residues. CDR3 protein: CASSLNTEAFF. CDR3 coding DNA: TGTGCCAGCAGCTTGAACACTGAAGCTTTCTTT. Full variable domain (rest looked up from reference TRBV5-6 and TRBJ1-1): DAGVTQSPTHLIKTRGQQVTLRCSPKSGHDTVSWYQQALGQGPQFIFQYYEEEERQRGNFPDRFSGHQFPNYSSELNVNALLLGDSALYLCASSLNTEAFFGQGTRLTVV.

The V call is TRBV9, the J call TRBJ2-3; 9 nucleotides agree with TRBD1. The CDR3 contains 14 residues. CDR1 is SGDLS, CDR2 YYNGEE, per germline. V shed 4 bases and J 7 bases; nucleotides not matched to a gene: 7. The CDR3 loop reads CASSQGQGGNTQYF. CDR3 bases: TGTGCCAGCAGCCAGGGACAGGGAGGAAATACGCAGTATTTT.

This rearrangement joins TRBV10-3 to TRBJ1-1; D unresolved. Trimming removed 0 bases from V and 5 bases from J, with 7 bases in between. Per germline, CDR1 ENHRY and CDR2 SYGVKD. The CDR3 has 13 amino acids. The CDR3 is CAISESTRTEAFF. In DNA, the CDR3 is TGTGCCATCAGTGAGTCGACTCGGACTGAAGCTTTCTTT.

The V and J genes are TRBV5-1 and TRBJ2-7, with 8 bases aligning to TRBD1. Germline V gene sequence: CDR1 SGHRS, CDR2 YFSETQ. The CDR3 length is 12 residues. The junction had 3 bases not matched to a gene; V was cut back by 7 bases and J by 3 bases. The DNA of the CDR3 is TGCGCCAGCCGGGACAGGAACTACGAGCAGTACTTC. Protein product: CASRDRNYEQYF.

The chain carries TRBV5-5 and TRBJ1-1; 7 bases line up with TRBD1. With 0 bases clipped from V and 6 bases from J, the junction kept 11 bases outside the gene matches. This CDR3 has 16 residues. Per the germline V gene, CDR1 is SGHKS and CDR2 is YYEKEE (reference sequence). Here the CDR3 reads CASSLELQGNFPEAFF. The CDR3 nucleotides are TGTGCCAGCAGCTTGGAATTACAGGGGAATTTTCCTGAAGCTTTCTTT.

The chain employs TRBV10-3 and TRBJ1-5; D not resolved. There are 13 residues in the CDR3. The V gene's germline CDR1 is ENHRY and CDR2 SYGVKD. The V and J ends lost 6 bases and 5 bases respectively, with 11 bases between them. CDR3: CAISGRVDQPQHF. The CDR3 nucleotides read TGTGCCATCAGCGGGAGGGTCGATCAGCCCCAGCATTTT.

With respect to this clone: The identical CDR3 is also encoded by other nucleotide sequences in the sample. The V call is TRBV28, the J call TRBJ1-2; D is perhaps TRBD1 (6 bases). The length of the CDR3 is 13 residues. Per germline, CDR1 MDHEN and CDR2 SYDVKM. V dropped 6 bases and J dropped 4 bases, with 12 bases sitting between them. DNA for the CDR3: TGTGCCAGCAGCTTACAGGGTACCTATGGCTACACCTTC. This encodes CASSLQGTYGYTF.

The rearrangement links TRBV7-2 to TRBJ1-3; the match to TRBD1 covers 10 bases. V shed 5 bases and J 7 bases; nucleotides not matched to a gene: 8. CDR1 SGHTA and CDR2 FQGNSA come from the germline V gene. This CDR3 comprises 15 residues. CDR3 coding DNA: TGTGCCAGCAGCCGGGACAGGGGCGTCCGGAACACCATATATTTT. Translating it yields CASSRDRGVRNTIYF.

The DNA for the CDR3 is TGTGCCTGGAGAAAAGGGGGCGCGACTAATGAAAAACTGTTTTTT. Encoded protein: CAWRKGGATNEKLFF. The rearrangement uses TRBV30 and TRBJ1-4, with 7 bases fitting TRBD1. Per germline, CDR1 GTSNPN and CDR2 SVGIG (reference sequence). The CDR3 contains 15 residues. The trim removed 3 bases at V and 2 bases at J, leaving 6 bases unmatched.

This clone was counted a few times. The chain couples TRBV7-2 to TRBJ2-3, with 7 bases that match TRBD2. Germline trimming cut 3 bases from V and 10 bases from J; bases unmatched to any gene: 4. Germline loops: CDR1 SGHTA, CDR2 FQGNSA. The CDR3 length is 12 residues. CDR3 sequence: CASSLRSGAQYF. CDR3 in DNA: TGTGCCAGCAGCTTGCGGAGCGGGGCGCAGTATTTT.